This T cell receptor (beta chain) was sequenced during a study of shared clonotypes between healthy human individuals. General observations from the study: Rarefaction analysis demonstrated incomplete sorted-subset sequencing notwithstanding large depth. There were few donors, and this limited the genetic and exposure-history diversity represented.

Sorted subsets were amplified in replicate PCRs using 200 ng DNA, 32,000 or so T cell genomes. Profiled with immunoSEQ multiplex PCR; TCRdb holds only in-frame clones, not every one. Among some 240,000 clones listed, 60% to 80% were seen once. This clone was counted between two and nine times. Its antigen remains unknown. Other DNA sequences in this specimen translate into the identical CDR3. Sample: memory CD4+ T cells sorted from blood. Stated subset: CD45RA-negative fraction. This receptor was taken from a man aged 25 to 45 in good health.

Written as DNA, the CDR3 is TGCAGTGCTAGCGCCGGGAATGGCTACACCTTC. Its protein is CSASAGNGYTF. The V call is TRBV20-1, the J call TRBJ1-2; no firm D call. CDR3 length equals 11 residues. Germline CDR1 and CDR2: DFQATT and SNEGSKA (reference sequence). The V end lost 3 bases, the J end lost 6 bases, and 8 bases lay between the germline ends.